Given below is one TCR beta chain in context. These data originate in a study of blood T cell repertoires in COVID-19. Study details: Spain, Italy and the United States supplied samples that represented acute and convalescent COVID-19. From T cells, B-cell-depleted T cells, or PBMCs came the material, which was cDNA or gDNA.

In the original analysis: Scientists estimated how many nucleated cells there were by amplifying reference gene primers. TCRdb's copy holds only in-frame clones and misses some; the assay was immunoSEQ multiplex PCR. That table gives V, J and clone size, and the DNA gave D and trimming. Seen here are about 230,000 clones, roughly 85% observed once, and the top ten hold 2.6%. This CDR3 has 15 amino acids. Germline V lookup: CDR1 LGHNA, CDR2 YSLEER. Losses at the gene ends were 1 base for V and 1 base for J; bases not matched to a gene: 4. Sequencing input: peripheral blood. This chain joins TRBV4-3 and TRBJ2-7; the match to TRBD1 covers 7 bases. The clonotype comes from a woman in her 70s with active or convalescent COVID-19. CDR3 sequence: CASSQAPGQSYEQYF. The DNA of the CDR3 is TGCGCCAGCAGCCAAGCTCCGGGACAGTCCTACGAGCAGTACTTC.